The sequence of this T cell receptor (beta chain) was determined in a study of Ad26.COV2.S vaccination and SARS-CoV-2 variants. Study at large: Doses of Ad26.COV2.S were injected into muscle once or twice, 56 days apart.

With regard to this clone: Its antigen is currently unknown.

Treatment reported: roughly 20 received Ad26.COV2.S at low or high dose, single or two shots; roughly five received placebo; per-sample allocation not given. Collection of the samples took place on day 63 after the first injection of vaccine or placebo. The table came from immunoSEQ multiplex PCR; TCRdb's copy has only in-frame clones and leaves some out. The sample yields about 390,000 clones, about nine tenths seen once. Study results and caveats: Spike-specific TCR breadth was greater after Ad26.COV2.S than placebo. Across vaccine and placebo recipients, the breadth of non-spike TCRs was similar. Spike-specific CD8+ and CD4+ T cell responses reportedly showed substantial breadth after vaccination.

Germline CDR1 SGHRS, CDR2 YFSETQ. The CDR3 is 14 amino acids. V was cut by 0 bases and J by 0 bases, with 5 bases left in between. The V gene is TRBV5-1, the J gene TRBJ2-3; D remains ambiguous. This TCR was recovered from a person between 18 and 65 years old who received the Ad26.COV2.S COVID-19 vaccine or a placebo. The sample consisted of peripheral blood, taken in a trial of Ad26.COV2.S vaccine versus placebo. In DNA, the CDR3 is TGCGCCAGCAGCTTGGACCAGAGCACAGATACGCAGTATTTT. It yields the protein CASSLDQSTDTQYF.